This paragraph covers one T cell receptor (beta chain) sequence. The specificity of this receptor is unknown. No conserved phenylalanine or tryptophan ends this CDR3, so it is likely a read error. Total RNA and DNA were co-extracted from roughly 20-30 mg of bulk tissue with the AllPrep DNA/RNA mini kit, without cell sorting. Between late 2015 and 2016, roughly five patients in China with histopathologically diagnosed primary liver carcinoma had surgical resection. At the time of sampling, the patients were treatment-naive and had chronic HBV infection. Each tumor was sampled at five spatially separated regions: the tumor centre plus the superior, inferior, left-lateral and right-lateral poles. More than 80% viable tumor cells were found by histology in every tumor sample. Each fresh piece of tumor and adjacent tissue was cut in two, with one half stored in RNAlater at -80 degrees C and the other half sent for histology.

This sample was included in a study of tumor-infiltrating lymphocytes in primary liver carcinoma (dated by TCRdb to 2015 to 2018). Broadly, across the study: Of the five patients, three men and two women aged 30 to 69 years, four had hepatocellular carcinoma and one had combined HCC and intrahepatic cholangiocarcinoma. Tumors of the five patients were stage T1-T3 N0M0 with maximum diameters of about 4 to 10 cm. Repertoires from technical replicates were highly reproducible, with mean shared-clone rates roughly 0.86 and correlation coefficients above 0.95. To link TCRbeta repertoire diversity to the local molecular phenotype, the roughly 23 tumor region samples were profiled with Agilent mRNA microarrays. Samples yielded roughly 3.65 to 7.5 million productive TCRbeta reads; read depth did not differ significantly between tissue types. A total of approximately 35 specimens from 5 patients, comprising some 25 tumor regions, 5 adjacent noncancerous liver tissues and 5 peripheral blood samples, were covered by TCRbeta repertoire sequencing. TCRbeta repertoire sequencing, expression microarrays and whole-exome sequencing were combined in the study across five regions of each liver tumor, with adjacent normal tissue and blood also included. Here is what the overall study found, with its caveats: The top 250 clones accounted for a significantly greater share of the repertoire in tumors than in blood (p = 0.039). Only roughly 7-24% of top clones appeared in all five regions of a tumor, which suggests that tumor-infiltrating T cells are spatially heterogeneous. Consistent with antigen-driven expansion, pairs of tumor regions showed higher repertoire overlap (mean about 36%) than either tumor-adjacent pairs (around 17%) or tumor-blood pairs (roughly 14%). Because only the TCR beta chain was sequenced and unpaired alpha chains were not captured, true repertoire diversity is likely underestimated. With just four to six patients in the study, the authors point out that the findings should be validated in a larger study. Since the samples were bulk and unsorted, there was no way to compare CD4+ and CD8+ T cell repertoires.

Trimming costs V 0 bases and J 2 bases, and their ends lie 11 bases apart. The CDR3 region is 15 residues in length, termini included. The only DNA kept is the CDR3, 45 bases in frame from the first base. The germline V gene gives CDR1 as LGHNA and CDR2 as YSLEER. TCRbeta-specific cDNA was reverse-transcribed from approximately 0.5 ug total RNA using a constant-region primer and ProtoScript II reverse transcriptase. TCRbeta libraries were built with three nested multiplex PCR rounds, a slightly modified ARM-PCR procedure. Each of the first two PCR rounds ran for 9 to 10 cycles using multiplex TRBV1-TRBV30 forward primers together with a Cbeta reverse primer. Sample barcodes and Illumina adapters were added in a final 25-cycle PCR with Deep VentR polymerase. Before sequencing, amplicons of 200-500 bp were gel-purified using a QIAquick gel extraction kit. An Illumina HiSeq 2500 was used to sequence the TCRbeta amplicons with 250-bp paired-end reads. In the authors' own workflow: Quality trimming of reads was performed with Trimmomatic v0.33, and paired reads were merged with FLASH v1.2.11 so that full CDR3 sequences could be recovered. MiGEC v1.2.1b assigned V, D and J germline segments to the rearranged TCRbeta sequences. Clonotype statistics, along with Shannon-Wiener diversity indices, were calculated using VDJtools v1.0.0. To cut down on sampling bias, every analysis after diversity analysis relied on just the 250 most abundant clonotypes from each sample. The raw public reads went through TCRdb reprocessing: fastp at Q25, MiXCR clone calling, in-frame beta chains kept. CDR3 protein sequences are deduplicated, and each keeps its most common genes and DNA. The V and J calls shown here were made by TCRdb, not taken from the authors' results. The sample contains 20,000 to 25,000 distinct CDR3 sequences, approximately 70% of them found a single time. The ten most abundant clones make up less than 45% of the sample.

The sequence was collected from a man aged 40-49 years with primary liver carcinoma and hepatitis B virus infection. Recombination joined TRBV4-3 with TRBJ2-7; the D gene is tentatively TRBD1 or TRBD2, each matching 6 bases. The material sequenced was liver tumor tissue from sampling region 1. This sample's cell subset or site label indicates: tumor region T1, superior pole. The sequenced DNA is TGCGCCAGCAGCCAAGATCAGGGGACTCCCTACGAGCAGTACCTC. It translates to CASSQDQGTPYEQYL.